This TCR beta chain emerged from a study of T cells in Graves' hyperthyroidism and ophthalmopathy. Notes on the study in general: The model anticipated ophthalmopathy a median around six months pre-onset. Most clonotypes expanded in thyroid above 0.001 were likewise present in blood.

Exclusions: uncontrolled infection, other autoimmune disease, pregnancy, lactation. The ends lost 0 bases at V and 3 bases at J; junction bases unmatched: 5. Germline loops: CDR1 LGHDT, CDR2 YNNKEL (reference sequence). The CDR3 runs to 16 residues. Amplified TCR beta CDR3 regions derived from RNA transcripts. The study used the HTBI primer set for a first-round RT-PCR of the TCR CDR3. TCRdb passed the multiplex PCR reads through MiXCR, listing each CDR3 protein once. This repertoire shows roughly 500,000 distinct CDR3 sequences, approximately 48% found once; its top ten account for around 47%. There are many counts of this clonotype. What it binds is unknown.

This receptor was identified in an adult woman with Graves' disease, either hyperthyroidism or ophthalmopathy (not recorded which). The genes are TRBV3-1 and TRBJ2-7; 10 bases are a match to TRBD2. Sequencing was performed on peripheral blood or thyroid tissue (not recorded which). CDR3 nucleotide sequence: TGTGCCAGCAGCCAAGACTGGGCTAGCGGGAGCTACGAGCAGTACTTC. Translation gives CASSQDWASGSYEQYF.